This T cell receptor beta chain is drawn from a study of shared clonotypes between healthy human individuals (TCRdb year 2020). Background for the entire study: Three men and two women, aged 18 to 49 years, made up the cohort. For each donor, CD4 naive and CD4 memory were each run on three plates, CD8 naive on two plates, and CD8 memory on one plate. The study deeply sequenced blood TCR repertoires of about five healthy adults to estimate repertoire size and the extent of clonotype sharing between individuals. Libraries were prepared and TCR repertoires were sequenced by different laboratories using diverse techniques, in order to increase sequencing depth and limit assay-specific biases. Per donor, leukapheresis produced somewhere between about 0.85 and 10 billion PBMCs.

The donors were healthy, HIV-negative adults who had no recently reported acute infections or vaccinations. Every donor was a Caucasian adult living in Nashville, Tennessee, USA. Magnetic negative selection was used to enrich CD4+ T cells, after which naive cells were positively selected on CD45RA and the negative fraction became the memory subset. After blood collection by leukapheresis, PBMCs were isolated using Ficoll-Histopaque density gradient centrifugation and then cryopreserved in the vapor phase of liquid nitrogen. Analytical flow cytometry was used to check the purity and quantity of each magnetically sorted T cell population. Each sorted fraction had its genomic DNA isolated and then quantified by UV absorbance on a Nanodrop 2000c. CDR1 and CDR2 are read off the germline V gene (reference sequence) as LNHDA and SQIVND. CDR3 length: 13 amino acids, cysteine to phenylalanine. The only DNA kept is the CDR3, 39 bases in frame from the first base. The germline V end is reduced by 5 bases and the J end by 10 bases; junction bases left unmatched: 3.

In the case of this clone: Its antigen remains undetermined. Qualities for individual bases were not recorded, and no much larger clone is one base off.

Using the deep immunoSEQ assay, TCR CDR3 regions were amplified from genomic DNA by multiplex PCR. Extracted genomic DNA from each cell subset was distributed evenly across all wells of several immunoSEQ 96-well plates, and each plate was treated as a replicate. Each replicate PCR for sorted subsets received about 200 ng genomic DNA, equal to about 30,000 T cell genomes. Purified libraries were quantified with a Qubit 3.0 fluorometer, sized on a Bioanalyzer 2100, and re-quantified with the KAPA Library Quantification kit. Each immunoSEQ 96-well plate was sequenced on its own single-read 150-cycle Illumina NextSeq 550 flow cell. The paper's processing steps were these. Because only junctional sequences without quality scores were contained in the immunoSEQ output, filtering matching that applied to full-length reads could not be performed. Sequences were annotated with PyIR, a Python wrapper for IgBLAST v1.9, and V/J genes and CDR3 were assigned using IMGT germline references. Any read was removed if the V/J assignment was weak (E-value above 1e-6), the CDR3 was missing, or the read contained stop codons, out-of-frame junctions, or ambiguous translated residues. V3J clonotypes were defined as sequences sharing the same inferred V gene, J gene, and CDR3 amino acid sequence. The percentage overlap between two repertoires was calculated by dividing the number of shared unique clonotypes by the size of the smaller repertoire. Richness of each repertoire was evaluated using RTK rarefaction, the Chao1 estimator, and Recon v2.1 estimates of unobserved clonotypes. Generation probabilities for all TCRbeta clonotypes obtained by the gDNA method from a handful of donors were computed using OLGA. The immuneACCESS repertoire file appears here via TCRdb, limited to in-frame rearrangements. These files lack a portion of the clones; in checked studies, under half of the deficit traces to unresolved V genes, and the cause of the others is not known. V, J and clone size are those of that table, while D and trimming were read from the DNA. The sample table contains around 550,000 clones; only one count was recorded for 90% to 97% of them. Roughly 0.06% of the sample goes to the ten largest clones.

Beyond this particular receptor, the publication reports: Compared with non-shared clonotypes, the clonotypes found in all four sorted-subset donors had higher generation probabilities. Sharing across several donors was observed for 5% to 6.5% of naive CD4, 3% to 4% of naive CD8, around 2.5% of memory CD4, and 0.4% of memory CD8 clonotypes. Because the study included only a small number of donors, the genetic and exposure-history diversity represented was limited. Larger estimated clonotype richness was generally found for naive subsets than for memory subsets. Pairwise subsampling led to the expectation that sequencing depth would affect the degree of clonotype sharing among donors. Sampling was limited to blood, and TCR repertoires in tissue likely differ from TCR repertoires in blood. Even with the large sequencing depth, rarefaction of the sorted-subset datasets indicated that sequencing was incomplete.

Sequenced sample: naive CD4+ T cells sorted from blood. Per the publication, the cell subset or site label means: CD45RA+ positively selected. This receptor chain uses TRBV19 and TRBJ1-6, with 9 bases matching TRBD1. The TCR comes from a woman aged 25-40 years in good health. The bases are TGTGCCAGTAGTCACAGGGGGCTGTCACCCCTCCACTTT. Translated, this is CASSHRGLSPLHF.